The next 30 T cell receptor beta chains were all read from a single sample in a study of cytomegalovirus exposure and HLA in healthy donors. The PCR had 60 Vbeta and 13 Jbeta primers. TCRdb's table, derived via immunoSEQ multiplex PCR, lists solely in-frame clones and lacks some. The sample yields 210,000 or so clones, around 81% seen once. Sequencing was performed on PBMCs. The receptor set was obtained from a woman aged 45-65 years in good health and CMV-seropositive.

There are a few counts of this clone. The genes are TRBV6-5 and TRBJ1-2; D gene ambiguous. Germline assignment: CDR1 MNHEY and CDR2 SVGAGI. The CDR3 covers 12 residues. V gave up 5 bases and J gave up 7 bases, with 11 bases separating them. CDR3 nucleotides: TGTGCCAGCAGTACCGAATTGGCTGGCTACACCTTC. It codes for CASSTELAGYTF.

This chain connects TRBV6-5 to TRBJ2-2; 7 bases agree with TRBD1. Trimming took 2 bases from V and 7 from J; bases not matched to a gene: 10. The CDR3 is 16 residues long. Per germline, CDR1 MNHEY and CDR2 SVGAGI. The CDR3 is CASSYRDRVRGGELFF. DNA of the CDR3: TGTGCCAGCAGTTACCGCGACAGGGTACGCGGCGGGGAGCTGTTTTTT.

V gene TRBV5-6 combines with J gene TRBJ2-5, with TRBD2 matching 13 bases. V lost 4 bases, J lost 2 bases, and 8 bases stayed unmatched. The CDR3 has 17 amino acids. CDR1 SGHDT and CDR2 YYEEEE come from the germline V gene. CDR3 amino acids: CASSPGLAGMIQETQYF. DNA of the CDR3: TGTGCCAGCAGCCCGGGACTAGCGGGGATGATACAAGAGACCCAGTACTTC.

The chain employs TRBV7-9 and TRBJ2-7; the D gene is possibly TRBD2 (5 bases). Germline V lookup: CDR1 SEHNR, CDR2 FQNEAQ (reference sequence). The CDR3 has 12 residues. The CDR3 here is CVTGSISYEQYF. The CDR3, as DNA: TGTGTCACGGGGAGTATTTCCTACGAGCAGTACTTC.

The V call is TRBV6-5, the J call TRBJ2-5, with 8 bases aligning to TRBD1. CDR3 length: 14 residues. Per germline, CDR1 MNHEY and CDR2 SVGAGI. Trimming removed 2 bases from V and 5 bases from J; junction bases left unmatched: 4. The CDR3 DNA follows: TGTGCCAGCAGTTACGGACAGGGTGAGGAGACCCAGTACTTC. Protein product: CASSYGQGEETQYF.

The chain couples TRBV7-9 to TRBJ1-2; D call uncertain. With 2 bases removed from V and 8 bases from J, the gap between germline ends came to 21 bases. This CDR3 spans 16 amino acids. Germline loops: CDR1 SEHNR, CDR2 FQNEAQ (reference sequence). The CDR3 DNA is TGTGCCAGCAGCTTACTAGCGTCCGGGGAACTAGGAGGCTACACCTTC. Its translation is CASSLLASGELGGYTF.

This chain uses TRBV7-9 with TRBJ1-6; D unclear. V shed 2 bases and J shed 0 bases, with 8 bases lying between them. The CDR3 spans 16 residues. CDR1 is SEHNR, CDR2 FQNEAQ, per germline (reference sequence). DNA for the CDR3: TGTGCCAGCAGCTTACAAGGGAGCTCCTATAATTCACCCCTCCACTTT. Its protein is CASSLQGSSYNSPLHF.

The chain couples TRBV4-1 to TRBJ1-4; possible D gene TRBD1, 5 bases. This CDR3 has 17 residues. V lost 4 bases and J 8 bases, leaving 23 bases between the germline ends. Germline assignment: CDR1 MGHRA and CDR2 YSYEKL. The CDR3 reads CASSPPLGGGGREKLFF. The CDR3 DNA follows: TGCGCCAGCAGCCCCCCTCTCGGCGGGGGAGGGAGAGAAAAACTGTTTTTT.

The chain carries TRBV25-1 and TRBJ1-1; D unclear. This CDR3 has 12 residues. V dropped 6 bases and J dropped 8 bases, with 13 bases sitting between them. The germline V gene has CDR1 MGHDK and CDR2 SYGVNS. In DNA form, the CDR3 reads TGTGCCAGCAGCCTGTCCGGAGACGAAGCTTTCTTT. Protein sequence: CASSLSGDEAFF.

Only a few counts were recorded for this clone. The rearrangement joins TRBV5-1 to TRBJ1-1; 10 nucleotides match TRBD1. Germline trimming cut 4 bases from V and 0 bases from J; bases unmatched to any gene: 6. The germline V gene encodes CDR1 SGHRS and CDR2 YFSETQ. The CDR3 spans 16 residues. CDR3: CASSAGTGEMNTEAFF. CDR3 nucleotides: TGCGCCAGCAGCGCGGGGACAGGGGAAATGAACACTGAAGCTTTCTTT.

This clone was counted a single time. The chain carries TRBV7-3 and TRBJ2-3; 7 bases are shared with TRBD1. The CDR3 runs to 18 residues. V lost 5 bases, J lost 1 base, and 15 bases stayed unmatched. Germline CDR1 and CDR2: SGHTA and FQGTGA. In DNA form, the CDR3 reads TGTGCCAGCAGCGTGGGACAGCCGAGCGGTCGGGGCACAGATACGCAGTATTTT. Amino acids: CASSVGQPSGRGTDTQYF. The variable domain in full, completed from reference TRBV7-3 and TRBJ2-3, reads GAGVSQTPSNKVTEKGKYVELRCDPISGHTALYWYRQSLGQGPEFLIYFQGTGAADDSGLPNDRFFAVRPEGSVSTLKIQRTERGDSAVYLCASSVGQPSGRGTDTQYFGPGTRLTVL.

V usage is TRBV6-1 and J usage is TRBJ2-5; 8 bases match TRBD2. Germline-derived CDR1 and CDR2 are MNHNS and SASEGT. The CDR3 spans 17 residues. V lost 4 bases to trimming and J lost 5 bases; unmatched junction nucleotides: 15. CDR3 nucleotides: TGTGCCAGCAGTGTATTCGTGCTAGCGGGCGGGTTGGAGACCCAGTACTTC. It yields the protein CASSVFVLAGGLETQYF.

The V and J genes are TRBV7-2 and TRBJ1-1; TRBD1 matches at 10 bases. CDR1 and CDR2 from the germline V gene are SGHTA and FQGNSA. This CDR3 spans 15 amino acids. J was trimmed by 4 bases and V by 5 bases; bases with no gene match: 7. The CDR3 spells CASSPDRGRVTEAFF. The CDR3 region has the DNA TGTGCCAGCAGCCCCGACAGGGGGCGAGTCACTGAAGCTTTCTTT.

The chain combines TRBV11-3 with TRBJ2-5; 7 positions match TRBD1. Germline CDR1 is SGHNT and CDR2 is YENEEA. The CDR3 is 14 residues long. V lost 1 base, J lost 2 bases, and 1 base stayed unmatched. This CDR3 is CASSLGGQQETQYF. CDR3 nucleotides: TGTGCCAGCAGCTTAGGGGGACAGCAAGAGACCCAGTACTTC.

The rearrangement uses TRBV15 and TRBJ1-5, with D perhaps matching TRBD1 (5 bases). Germline values: CDR1 LNHNV, CDR2 YYDKDF (reference sequence). Trimming shortened V by 2 bases and J by 4 bases, and 9 bases separated the two germline ends. This CDR3 is built from 14 residues. CDR3 nucleotide sequence: TGTGCCACCAGCAGACCCGGGGGGAATCAGCCCCAGCATTTT. Translation: CATSRPGGNQPQHF.

This clone was counted at least ten times. V usage is TRBV9 and J usage is TRBJ2-1; 8 bases map to TRBD2. There are 16 residues in the CDR3. The germline CDR1 and CDR2 sequences are SGDLS and YYNGEE. The V segment lost 4 bases and the J segment 3 bases; nucleotides outside the gene matches: 9. The CDR3 bases are TGTGCCAGCAGCTCACGAGCGGGGGAATTCTACAATGAGCAGTTCTTC. Translating gives CASSSRAGEFYNEQFF.

V and J are TRBV15 and TRBJ2-6, with D perhaps matching TRBD1 (5 bases). The CDR3 is 17 residues long. V shed 5 bases and J shed 3 bases, with 17 bases lying between them. Germline CDR1 LNHNV, CDR2 YYDKDF (reference sequence). CDR3 protein: CATSVKLRGLGANVLTF. The CDR3 DNA follows: TGTGCCACCAGCGTAAAGCTAAGGGGCCTTGGGGCCAACGTCCTGACTTTC.

V and J are TRBV28 and TRBJ2-6; 8 bases line up with TRBD1. This CDR3 region has 15 residues. CDR1 is MDHEN, CDR2 SYDVKM, per germline. Trimming at V came to 5 bases and at J to 4 bases, leaving 4 bases not matched to a gene. CDR3 DNA sequence: TGTGCCAGCAGTCAGACAGGGGCCGGGGCCAACGTCCTGACTTTC. Protein sequence: CASSQTGAGANVLTF. Supplemented by reference TRBV28 and TRBJ2-6, the full variable domain reads DVKVTQSSRYLVKRTGEKVFLECVQDMDHENMFWYRQDPGLGLRLIYFSYDVKMKEKGDIPEGYSVSREKKERFSLILESASTNQTSMYLCASSQTGAGANVLTFGAGSRLTVL.

The V gene is TRBV9, the J gene TRBJ1-1; 7 bases map to TRBD1. V was clipped by 4 bases and J by 4 bases; unmatched bases: 7. The germline V gene has CDR1 SGDLS and CDR2 YYNGEE. The CDR3 extends over 14 amino acids. CDR3 protein: CASSITGVSTEAFF. In nucleotides, the CDR3 is TGTGCCAGCAGCATAACAGGGGTTAGCACTGAAGCTTTCTTT.

V gene TRBV7-8 combines with J gene TRBJ2-2, with 7 bases aligning to TRBD1. The CDR3 contains 15 residues. CDR1 SGHVS and CDR2 FQNEAQ come from the germline V gene. The V and J ends lost 5 bases and 2 bases, in that order; junction bases with no gene match: 5. Here the CDR3 DNA reads TGTGCCAGCAGCCTTGGGACAGTTAACACCGGGGAGCTGTTTTTT. Its translation is CASSLGTVNTGELFF.

This sequence joins TRBV5-1 and TRBJ2-1; D is possibly TRBD2 (7 bases). Germline lookup yields CDR1 SGHRS and CDR2 YFSETQ. Trimming shortened V by 4 bases and J by 8 bases, and 19 bases separated the two germline ends. The CDR3 sequence is 15 residues long. This chain's CDR3 is CASSRGSGEGDEQFF. CDR3 nucleotides: TGCGCCAGCAGCCGGGGGAGCGGGGAGGGGGATGAGCAGTTCTTC.

The sample holds one count of this clone. The chain uses TRBV28 and TRBJ2-1; perhaps TRBD2 as D (6 bases). The length of the CDR3 is 14 residues. The V and J ends lost 3 bases and 6 bases respectively, with 12 bases between them. Germline V gene sequence: CDR1 MDHEN, CDR2 SYDVKM. Written as DNA, the CDR3 is TGTGCCAGCAGTTTGTGGCAGGGAGGCAATGAGCAGTTCTTC. The encoded protein is CASSLWQGGNEQFF.

This chain uses TRBV27 with TRBJ2-3, with 10 bases that match TRBD2. CDR1 and CDR2 (germline): MNHEY, SMNVEV (reference sequence). CDR3 size: 15 residues. V lost 5 bases to trimming and J lost 2 bases; unmatched junction nucleotides: 4. CDR3 sequence: CASSRLAGNTDTQYF. CDR3 sequence (DNA): TGTGCCAGCAGTAGACTAGCGGGCAACACAGATACGCAGTATTTT.

The chain carries TRBV29-1 and TRBJ2-3; 7 positions match TRBD1. The CDR3 runs 13 residues. Germline CDR1 SQVTM, CDR2 ANQGSEA. The trim removed 0 bases at V and 6 bases at J, leaving 3 bases unmatched. This CDR3 is CSVEDLQGDTQYF. In DNA, the CDR3 is TGCAGCGTTGAAGACCTACAGGGGGATACGCAGTATTTT.

The J gene is TRBJ2-3, the V gene TRBV2, with a possible D match to TRBD2 (5 bases). The V end was cut by 11 bases, the J end by 2 bases, with 17 bases between. The CDR3 length is 14 residues. Germline V CDR1 and CDR2: SNHLY, FYNNEI. CDR3: CAGSGRGSTDTQYF. For the CDR3, the DNA is TGTGCCGGATCCGGCCGGGGATCCACAGATACGCAGTATTTT.

J is TRBJ2-3 and V is TRBV11-2; the D is unclear. V lost 5 bases and J lost 6, with 6 bases in between. Germline V gene lookup returns CDR1 SGHAT and CDR2 FQNNGV. The CDR3 has 11 amino acids. The CDR3, as DNA: TGTGCCAGCAGCGGAGCTGATACGCAGTATTTT. Residues: CASSGADTQYF.

The CDR3 reads CASSIARGRLYGYTF. DNA of the CDR3: TGTGCCAGTAGTATAGCCCGTGGTCGACTTTATGGCTACACCTTC. The chain has TRBV19 and TRBJ1-2, with D hard to call. Germline CDR1 reads LNHDA; CDR2 reads SQIVND (reference sequence). V lost 1 base to trimming and J lost 5 bases, with 14 bases between them. The length of the CDR3 is 15 residues.

The chain combines TRBV25-1 with TRBJ2-3; D gene uncertain. CDR3 length: 16 residues. Trimming pared 0 bases from V and 2 bases from J, leaving 12 bases between. Germline lookup yields CDR1 MGHDK and CDR2 SYGVNS. The CDR3 region has the DNA TGTGCCAGCAGTGAATATACCGCCCGCGTCACAGATACGCAGTATTTT. It translates to CASSEYTARVTDTQYF.

V is TRBV19 and J is TRBJ1-2; 7 bases align to TRBD1. Germline assignment: CDR1 LNHDA and CDR2 SQIVND (reference sequence). The CDR3 length is 15 residues. With V trimmed by 6 bases and J by 0 bases, 7 bases remained unmatched. In DNA, the CDR3 is TGTGCCAGTAGACGGACAGGAGCGACTAACTATGGCTACACCTTC. This encodes CASRRTGATNYGYTF.

The chain is built from TRBV5-4 and TRBJ2-7, with 10 nucleotides matching TRBD1. The CDR3 has 16 amino acids. Germline-derived CDR1 and CDR2 are SGHNT and YYREEE (reference sequence). V dropped 4 bases and J dropped 3; count of bases not matched to a gene: 10. CDR3 in amino acids: CASSPGGQGIGYEQYF. The CDR3 DNA reads TGTGCCAGCAGCCCAGGGGGACAGGGGATCGGCTACGAGCAGTACTTC.